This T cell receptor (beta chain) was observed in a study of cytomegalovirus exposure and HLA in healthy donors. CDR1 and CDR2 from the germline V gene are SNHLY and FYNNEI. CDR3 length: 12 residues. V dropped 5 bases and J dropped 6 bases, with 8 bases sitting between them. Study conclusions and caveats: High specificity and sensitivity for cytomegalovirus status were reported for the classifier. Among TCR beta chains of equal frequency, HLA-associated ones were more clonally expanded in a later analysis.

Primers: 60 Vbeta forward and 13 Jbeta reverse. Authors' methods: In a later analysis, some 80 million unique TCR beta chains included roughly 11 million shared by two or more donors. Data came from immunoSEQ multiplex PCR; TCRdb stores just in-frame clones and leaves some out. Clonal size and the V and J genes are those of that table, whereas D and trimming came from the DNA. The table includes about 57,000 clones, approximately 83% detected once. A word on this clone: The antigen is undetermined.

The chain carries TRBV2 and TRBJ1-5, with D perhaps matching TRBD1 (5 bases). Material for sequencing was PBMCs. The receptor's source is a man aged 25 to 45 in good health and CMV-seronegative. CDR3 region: CASSPTVQPQHF. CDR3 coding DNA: TGTGCCAGCAGTCCGACAGTTCAGCCCCAGCATTTT. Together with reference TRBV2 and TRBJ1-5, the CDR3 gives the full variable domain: EPEVTQTPSHQVTQMGQEVILRCVPISNHLYFYWYRQILGQKVEFLVSFYNNEISEKSEIFDDQFSVERPDGSNFTLKIRSTKLEDSAMYFCASSPTVQPQHFGDGTRLSIL.